What follows is one TCR beta chain and its context. This clone was recorded only once. Its antigen target is currently unknown. No base-level quality is on record; no much larger clone is a single base apart. CDR1 and CDR2 (SQVTM, ANQGSEA) derive from the germline V gene. The CDR3 sequence holds 14 residues, the cysteine and phenylalanine included. Only CDR3 DNA is held: 42 bases, read in frame from base 1. V is shortened by 6 bases, J by 4 bases, and the region joining them spans 18 bases. This record belongs to a study of cutaneous CD30+ T cell lymphoproliferative disorder and hepatitis E (dated by TCRdb to 2016 to 2019). Library preparation was by the immunoSEQ multiplex PCR assay. The table was pulled from immuneACCESS by TCRdb, which kept in-frame rearrangements only. Such tables lose some clones; where checked, under half of the loss comes from unresolved V genes, and the rest has no known cause. This sample has about 7,700 clones in its table, and about 76% of those were observed once. Under 1.3% of the sample belongs to the ten largest clones.

The sample was blood. This receptor was taken from a human donor with a cutaneous T cell lymphoproliferative disorder associated with hepatitis E virus. The rearranged chain carries TRBV29-1 and TRBJ1-2, with no confident D gene call. The CDR3 here reads CSVGIEGLGYGYTF. In nucleotides, the sequence is TGCAGCGTCGGAATCGAGGGATTAGGCTATGGCTACACCTTC.